This TCR beta chain was captured by sequencing in a study of blood T cell repertoires in COVID-19. CDR1 is MRHNA, CDR2 SNTAGT, per germline. Between the trimmed V and J ends, which lost 10 bases and 10 bases, there was a span of 20 bases. The CDR3 loop spans 14 amino acids. This table comes from immunoSEQ multiplex PCR, and its TCRdb copy is limited to in-frame clones, with some not included. The sample includes approximately 150,000 clones, 80% of them seen just once. The clonotype was recovered from a man aged 35 to 55 who had recovered from COVID-19. The source material was PBMCs or T cells enriched from blood (not recorded which). The chain uses TRBV6-4 and TRBJ1-6; D might be TRBD1 (5 bases). The CDR3 protein is CANKGPGGRSPLHF. The CDR3 coding sequence is TGTGCCAACAAAGGTCCCGGGGGGAGGTCACCCCTCCACTTT.